The 17 T cell receptor beta chains in this list originate from one sample, sequenced in a study of T-cell memory formation after mild COVID-19. One entry per CDR3 protein results from TCRdb running MiXCR on the 5' RACE reads. The sample contains about 200,000 distinct CDR3 sequences, just over 9.5% of which appear only once. The sequencing input was PBMCs or a T cell subset sorted from them (not recorded which). Receptor source: a man younger than 35 who had mild COVID-19 (a few samples of this study predate the infection). Cell type and time point are not known.

This rearrangement joins TRBV20-1 to TRBJ2-5; 7 nucleotides align to TRBD1. Trimming took 3 bases from V and 3 from J; bases not matched to a gene: 4. This CDR3 comprises 13 residues. Germline loops: CDR1 DFQATT, CDR2 SNEGSKA (reference sequence). The CDR3 here is CSARAGTEETQYF. The CDR3 coding sequence is TGCAGTGCTAGGGCCGGGACAGAAGAGACCCAGTACTTC.

The CDR3, as DNA: TGTGCCAGCAGCTTAGAGTTTCAGGCGGCACGCAGGGGCCCCAATGAGCAGTTCTTC. Protein product: CASSLEFQAARRGPNEQFF. The chain is built from TRBV7-9 and TRBJ2-1; possible D gene TRBD1, 6 bases. The CDR3 is 19 amino acids. Germline lookup yields CDR1 SEHNR and CDR2 FQNEAQ (reference sequence). The germline V and J ends were trimmed by 1 base and 6 bases, with 25 bases remaining between them.

This clonotype was found a few times. V usage is TRBV12-3 or TRBV12-4 and J usage is TRBJ2-3; no reliable D call. Trimming shortened V by 0 bases and J by 5 bases, and 12 bases separated the two germline ends. The CDR3 length is 15 residues. This CDR3 reads CASSLARMGGDTQYF. The CDR3 nucleotides read TGTGCCAGCAGTTTAGCACGGATGGGTGGAGATACGCAGTATTTT.

The rearrangement joins TRBV6-6 to TRBJ1-5; D gene uncertain. The CDR3 runs to 13 residues. The germline CDR1 and CDR2 sequences are MNHNY and SVGAGI (reference sequence). The V and J ends lost 4 bases and 4 bases respectively, with 8 bases between them. The chain's CDR3 is CASSFLANQPQHF. The CDR3 DNA sequence: TGTGCCAGCAGTTTCTTGGCAAATCAGCCCCAGCATTTT.

This clonotype showed up just a few times. The gene calls are TRBV5-1 and TRBJ1-4; 10 bases map to TRBD1. Germline V gene lookup returns CDR1 SGHRS and CDR2 YFSETQ. The CDR3 covers 18 residues. V shed 7 bases and J 8 bases; nucleotides not matched to a gene: 20. CDR3 residues: CASCHTPGQGILGEKLFF. The DNA for the CDR3 is TGCGCCAGCTGTCATACACCGGGACAGGGGATTTTGGGCGAAAAACTGTTTTTT.

The chain has TRBV6-5 and TRBJ1-5, with a possible D match to TRBD1 (5 bases). This CDR3 contains 17 residues. The V end was cut by 4 bases, the J end by 1 base, with 17 bases between. Germline CDR1 reads MNHEY; CDR2 reads SVGAGI. The CDR3 bases are TGTGCCAGCAGTTCCGAGGGGTATCCTCGGAGCAATCAGCCCCAGCATTTT. It specifies CASSSEGYPRSNQPQHF.

This clonotype was recorded at least ten times. V gene TRBV6-2 or TRBV6-3 combines with J gene TRBJ2-3; D unclear. The length of the CDR3 is 13 residues. Trimming shortened V by 6 bases and J by 3 bases, and 10 bases separated the two germline ends. The germline V gene has CDR1 MNHEY and CDR2 SVGEGT. CDR3: CASRLSSTDTQYF. The CDR3 region has the DNA TGTGCCAGCAGACTCAGCTCGACAGATACGCAGTATTTT.

This clonotype was recorded only once. This chain connects TRBV11-1 to TRBJ2-5; the D gene could be TRBD1 or TRBD2 (5 bases each). This CDR3 is built from 14 residues. Germline V CDR1 and CDR2: SGHAT, FQDESV (reference sequence). Trimming shortened V by 5 bases and J by 3 bases, and 13 bases separated the two germline ends. The CDR3 reads CASSPNQGEETQYF. The DNA of the CDR3 is TGTGCCAGCAGCCCAAATCAGGGAGAAGAGACCCAGTACTTC.

This clonotype was seen more than once but under ten times. The V and J genes are TRBV12-3 or TRBV12-4 and TRBJ1-2; D is unclear. The CDR3 consists of 16 residues. Trimming removed 6 bases from V and 4 bases from J, with 21 bases in between. Here the CDR3 reads CASSPSAYQRSYGYTF. DNA of the CDR3: TGTGCCAGCAGCCCCTCCGCCTATCAGAGGTCCTATGGCTACACCTTC.

In its sample, this clonotype was seen a few times. V and J are TRBV2 and TRBJ1-1, with D perhaps matching TRBD1 (5 bases). The CDR3 sequence is 14 residues long. Trimming removed 3 bases at V and 5 bases at J, with 13 bases between. Germline V CDR1 and CDR2: SNHLY, FYNNEI. CDR3 region: CASSDSGRKTEAFF. Here the CDR3 DNA reads TGTGCCAGCAGTGACTCAGGGCGGAAGACTGAAGCTTTCTTT. Using reference TRBV2 and TRBJ1-1 for the parts outside the CDR3, the full variable domain is EPEVTQTPSHQVTQMGQEVILRCVPISNHLYFYWYRQILGQKVEFLVSFYNNEISEKSEIFDDQFSVERPDGSNFTLKIRSTKLEDSAMYFCASSDSGRKTEAFFGQGTRLTVV.

The chain has TRBV12-3 or TRBV12-4 and TRBJ2-3; D is perhaps TRBD1 (5 bases). The CDR3 is 14 residues long. Trimming took off 5 bases at V and 1 base at J, with 10 bases between the two ends. CDR3 sequence reads: CASSAAGRTDTQYF. In DNA form, the CDR3 reads TGTGCCAGCAGTGCAGCAGGGCGCACAGATACGCAGTATTTT.

CDR3 residues: CASSIVPPGEQFF. In DNA, the CDR3 is TGTGCCAGTAGTATAGTCCCACCGGGGGAGCAGTTCTTC. The V call is TRBV19, the J call TRBJ2-1, with a weak D call TRBD2 (5 bases). Germline V gene data show CDR1 as LNHDA and CDR2 as SQIVND (reference sequence). This CDR3 comprises 13 residues. The V gene lost 1 base and the J gene lost 10 bases, with 11 bases spanning the gap.

The sample holds a few counts of this clonotype. CDR3 sequence: CASSRSDRQETQYF. DNA for the CDR3: TGTGCCAGCAGCCGATCCGACAGACAAGAGACCCAGTACTTC. The chain combines TRBV4-2 with TRBJ2-5; D might be TRBD1 (5 bases). CDR3 length: 14 amino acids. Deletions cut 4 bases from V and 2 bases from J, with 11 bases between. CDR1 is LGHNA, CDR2 YNFKEQ, per germline.

The chain employs TRBV11-2 and TRBJ2-5; 9 nucleotides align to TRBD2. V lost 1 base and J lost 4; bases outside the gene matches: 4. The germline V gene has CDR1 SGHAT and CDR2 FQNNGV. The CDR3 extends over 15 amino acids. DNA of the CDR3: TGTGCCAGCAGCTTAGGTTCTAGCGGGATAGAGACCCAGTACTTC. Residues: CASSLGSSGIETQYF.

In its sample, this clonotype was seen a few times. This chain links TRBV4-2 with TRBJ2-2, with 9 positions matching TRBD1. After removal of 4 bases from V and 2 bases from J, the junction contained 5 bases not matched to a gene. Germline assignment: CDR1 LGHNA and CDR2 YNFKEQ. This CDR3 is 16 amino acids long. Here the CDR3 DNA reads TGTGCCAGCAGCCCGGCACAGGGGGCTAACACCGGGGAGCTGTTTTTT. Translation: CASSPAQGANTGELFF.

Within the sample, this clonotype is large (0.1 to 1%). This chain connects TRBV5-1 to TRBJ2-2, with D uncertain. This CDR3 contains 14 residues. Per germline, CDR1 SGHRS and CDR2 YFSETQ. Trimming stripped 3 bases from V and 2 bases from J, with 8 bases between. The CDR3: CASSSPTNTGELFF. The CDR3 nucleotides read TGCGCCAGCAGCTCCCCCACAAACACCGGGGAGCTGTTTTTT.

The rearrangement uses TRBV7-9 and TRBJ1-1; D is unclear. This CDR3 is 13 amino acids long. CDR1 SEHNR and CDR2 FQNEAQ come from the germline V gene (reference sequence). V gave up 1 base and J gave up 6 bases, with 9 bases separating them. This CDR3 reads CASSLETGAEAFF. CDR3 in DNA: TGTGCCAGCAGCTTAGAAACCGGGGCTGAAGCTTTCTTT.